Below are 15 T cell receptor beta chains sequenced from a single sample in a study of blood T cell repertoires in COVID-19. This table comes from immunoSEQ multiplex PCR, and its TCRdb copy is limited to in-frame clones, with some not included. The sample yields over 35,000 clones, around nine tenths seen once. Sequenced material: peripheral blood. The receptors here all came from a man in his forties or fifties with active COVID-19.

The rearrangement uses TRBV6-1 and TRBJ2-1; D perhaps matches TRBD2 (5 bases). This CDR3 contains 15 residues. With 2 bases removed from V and 2 bases from J, the gap between germline ends came to 10 bases. Germline CDR1 reads MNHNS; CDR2 reads SASEGT. The CDR3 is CASSEMVGAYNEQFF. In DNA form, the CDR3 reads TGTGCCAGCAGTGAAATGGTGGGAGCCTACAATGAGCAGTTCTTC.

This chain joins TRBV28 and TRBJ2-6; D gene ambiguous. The CDR3 has 15 amino acids. V shed 2 bases and J shed 2 bases, with 7 bases lying between them. Germline V gene data show CDR1 as MDHEN and CDR2 as SYDVKM. The chain's CDR3 is CASSLAGTGANVLTF. Written as DNA, the CDR3 is TGTGCCAGCAGTTTAGCAGGAACTGGGGCCAACGTCCTGACTTTC.

V and J are TRBV11-2 and TRBJ2-5; 9 bases agree with TRBD1. There are 17 residues in the CDR3. V lost 5 bases to trimming and J lost 5 bases; unmatched junction nucleotides: 15. CDR1 and CDR2 (germline): SGHAT, FQNNGV. The DNA of the CDR3 is TGTGCCAGCAGCCCCCGGACAGGGGTGGGCCTGGGGGAGACCCAGTACTTC. This translates into CASSPRTGVGLGETQYF. The full variable domain, in which reference TRBV11-2 and TRBJ2-5 provide the parts outside the CDR3, is EAGVAQSPRYKIIEKRQSVAFWCNPISGHATLYWYQQILGQGPKLLIQFQNNGVVDDSQLPKDRFSAERLKGVDSTLKIQPAKLEDSAVYLCASSPRTGVGLGETQYFGPGTRLLVL.

The V call is TRBV11-2, the J call TRBJ2-1, with TRBD2 matching 8 bases. From germline, CDR1 is SGHAT and CDR2 FQNNGV. The CDR3 loop spans 18 amino acids. J gave up 3 bases and V 4 bases, and 14 bases lay outside the gene matches. CDR3 sequence (DNA): TGTGCCAGCAGCTCCCGACTAATAACTAGCGGAAGCTACAATGAGCAGTTCTTC. This gives the protein CASSSRLITSGSYNEQFF. The full variable domain, its missing parts supplied by reference TRBV11-2 and TRBJ2-1, is EAGVAQSPRYKIIEKRQSVAFWCNPISGHATLYWYQQILGQGPKLLIQFQNNGVVDDSQLPKDRFSAERLKGVDSTLKIQPAKLEDSAVYLCASSSRLITSGSYNEQFFGPGTRLTVL.

This rearrangement joins TRBV7-2 to TRBJ1-5; 12 bases align to TRBD1. V lost 3 bases to trimming and J lost 3 bases; unmatched junction nucleotides: 9. CDR1 is SGHTA and CDR2 is FQGNSA in the germline V gene. This CDR3 has 18 amino acids. This CDR3 reads CASSFLPGTGGFNQPQHF. The CDR3 DNA sequence: TGTGCCAGCAGCTTCCTCCCCGGGACAGGGGGCTTCAATCAGCCCCAGCATTTT.

J is TRBJ1-2 and V is TRBV5-8; D is unresolved. The CDR3 length is 14 residues. Trimming stripped 3 bases from V and 7 bases from J, with 16 bases between. The V gene's germline CDR1 is SGHTS and CDR2 YDEGEE. The CDR3 DNA reads as TGTGCCAGCAGCTGGGGATTTCCGAGCGGTGGCTACACCTTC. This encodes CASSWGFPSGGYTF.

The V gene is TRBV29-1, the J gene TRBJ2-1; no clear D gene. The CDR3 is 13 residues long. V was clipped by 5 bases and J by 0 bases, with 8 bases between them. Germline-derived CDR1 and CDR2 are SQVTM and ANQGSEA. CDR3: CSVLRGSYNEQFF. CDR3 bases: TGCAGCGTTCTTCGCGGCTCCTACAATGAGCAGTTCTTC.

The V and J genes are TRBV11-2 and TRBJ1-2; D call uncertain. This CDR3 contains 14 residues. Deletions cut 0 bases from V and 4 bases from J, with 9 bases between. In germline, CDR1 is SGHAT, CDR2 FQNNGV. The CDR3 loop reads CASSLDKSTYGYTF. In DNA form, the CDR3 reads TGTGCCAGCAGCTTAGATAAGAGTACCTATGGCTACACCTTC.

The chain carries TRBV5-1 and TRBJ2-3; 10 bases map to TRBD1. J gave up 2 bases and V 0 bases, and 6 bases lay outside the gene matches. The CDR3 has 17 residues. Germline V CDR1 and CDR2: SGHRS, YFSETQ. CDR3 sequence (DNA): TGCGCCAGCAGCTTGGGTGACAGGGGGCGATTCACAGATACGCAGTATTTT. Its translation: CASSLGDRGRFTDTQYF.

The V gene is TRBV12-3 or TRBV12-4, the J gene TRBJ1-4, with D unclear. V was cut by 5 bases and J by 14 bases, with 18 bases left in between. This CDR3 spans 13 amino acids. CDR3 sequence: CASSPGWVGELFF. DNA of the CDR3: TGTGCCAGCAGTCCTGGCTGGGTCGGAGAGCTGTTTTTT.

The genes are TRBV6-1 and TRBJ2-3, with a tentative D call TRBD1 (6 bases). CDR3 size: 16 residues. Germline CDR1 reads MNHNS; CDR2 reads SASEGT. The V gene lost 1 base and the J gene lost 1 base, with 12 bases spanning the gap. The CDR3 DNA follows: TGTGCCAGCAGTGAAGTCGGGGCAGGGGGCACAGATACGCAGTATTTT. This sequence encodes CASSEVGAGGTDTQYF.

This rearrangement joins TRBV6-5 to TRBJ1-1, with TRBD1 matching 7 bases. The CDR3 is 13 residues long. Per the germline V gene, CDR1 is MNHEY and CDR2 is SVGAGI. The junction had 2 bases not matched to a gene; V was cut back by 6 bases and J by 1 base. In nucleotides, the CDR3 is TGTGCCAGCAGGGGGACAGCGAACACTGAAGCTTTCTTT. Its protein product is CASRGTANTEAFF.

The V and J genes are TRBV20-1 and TRBJ2-7, with 7 positions matching TRBD1. Germline CDR1 and CDR2: DFQATT and SNEGSKA (reference sequence). The CDR3 extends over 11 amino acids. Trimming removed 5 bases from V and 4 bases from J; junction bases left unmatched: 2. This chain's CDR3 is CSAATGYEQYF. The CDR3, as DNA: TGCAGTGCTGCGACAGGGTACGAGCAGTACTTC.

The genes are TRBV15 and TRBJ1-3, with 9 nucleotides matching TRBD1. This CDR3 is built from 16 residues. Trimming cost V 0 bases and J 2 bases; bases outside gene matches: 2. Germline CDR1 reads LNHNV; CDR2 reads YYDKDF (reference sequence). Here the CDR3 reads CATSRDRDRAGNTIYF. The CDR3 coding sequence is TGTGCCACCAGCAGAGACCGGGACAGGGCTGGAAACACCATATATTTT.

The chain recombines TRBV5-5 with TRBJ2-2, with a weak D call TRBD2 (5 bases). The CDR3 totals 13 residues. Per germline, CDR1 SGHKS and CDR2 YYEKEE (reference sequence). Trimming removed 2 bases at V and 6 bases at J, with 8 bases between. Written as DNA, the CDR3 is TGTGCCAGCAGCTTTTTGGGAGCCGGGGAGCTGTTTTTT. Translating it yields CASSFLGAGELFF.